These 19 T cell receptor beta chains share one sample of origin, sequenced in a study of CD8 T cells in Susac syndrome. RNA in amounts of roughly 0.5 to 1 ug was reverse transcribed with random hexamers. MiXCR was run by TCRdb on the immunoSEQ multiplex PCR reads, yielding one entry per CDR3 protein. The sample carries 190,000 or so distinct CDR3 sequences, roughly 94% recorded once. The specimen sequenced was CD4+ T cells from PBMCs. These receptors all stem from a human donor with multiple sclerosis.

This clonotype was seen once. CDR3 bases: TGTGCCACCAGCAGAGCTGGGCGGGGGTACACCGGGGAGCTGTTTTTT. This codes for CATSRAGRGYTGELFF. The V and J genes are TRBV15 and TRBJ2-2; 7 nucleotides match TRBD2. J gave up 3 bases and V 1 base, and 5 bases lay outside the gene matches. The germline gives CDR1 LNHNV, CDR2 YYDKDF (reference sequence). This CDR3 is 16 amino acids long.

This chain uses TRBV10-3 with TRBJ2-5, with D unclear. With 4 bases removed from V and 0 bases from J, the gap between germline ends came to 6 bases. Germline CDR1 ENHRY, CDR2 SYGVKD. CDR3 size: 13 residues. In DNA form, the CDR3 reads TGTGCCATCAGTGCCCGGGACCAAGAGACCCAGTACTTC. Amino acid sequence: CAISARDQETQYF.

J is TRBJ1-2 and V is TRBV5-1; D not resolved. V was trimmed by 0 bases and J by 0 bases, leaving 9 bases between them. The V gene's germline CDR1 is SGHRS and CDR2 YFSETQ. The CDR3 is 15 residues long. CDR3 nucleotide sequence: TGCGCCAGCAGCTTGGGAGGAGAAGCTAACTATGGCTACACCTTC. Its translation is CASSLGGEANYGYTF.

The rearrangement links TRBV29-1 to TRBJ2-1; D unresolved. V lost 6 bases, J lost 7 bases, and 25 bases lay in between. This CDR3 comprises 16 residues. Germline CDR1 SQVTM, CDR2 ANQGSEA. The CDR3 reads CSVLALNLLGNNEQFF. The CDR3 bases are TGCAGCGTCCTCGCATTAAACTTGCTAGGGAATAATGAGCAGTTCTTC.

V is TRBV7-2 and J is TRBJ2-5, with D unresolved. The V gene lost 5 bases and the J gene lost 5 bases, with 12 bases spanning the gap. CDR1 and CDR2 from the germline V gene are SGHTA and FQGNSA. The CDR3 runs to 13 residues. The CDR3: CASSHNFQETQYF. For the CDR3, the DNA is TGTGCCAGCAGCCATAATTTTCAGGAGACCCAGTACTTC.

This clonotype came up a few times. One junction end disagrees with the germline gene, perhaps due to a read error. The CDR3 loop reads CAISERDPSYEQYF. The CDR3 DNA sequence: TGTGCCATCAGTGAGCGGGACCCGTCCTACGAGCAGTACTTC. V usage is TRBV6-1 and J usage is TRBJ2-7; 7 bases map to TRBD2. The length of the CDR3 is 14 residues. The germline V gene has CDR1 MNHNS and CDR2 SASEGT.

The V call is TRBV4-2, the J call TRBJ1-1; no definite D call. CDR1 is LGHNA, CDR2 YNFKEQ, per germline. The CDR3 sequence is 15 residues long. V lost 1 base, J lost 3 bases, and 12 bases lay in between. DNA for the CDR3: TGTGCCAGCAGCCAAGTTACGGAAAGGGACACTGAAGCTTTCTTT. Its protein product is CASSQVTERDTEAFF.

This chain uses TRBV9 with TRBJ2-3, with 7 bases lining up with TRBD2. CDR3 length equals 16 residues. Germline V gene lookup returns CDR1 SGDLS and CDR2 YYNGEE. The trim removed 4 bases at V and 3 bases at J, leaving 11 bases unmatched. The CDR3 loop is CASSSRLALGTDTQYF. CDR3 nucleotides: TGTGCCAGCAGCTCACGACTAGCCTTAGGGACAGATACGCAGTATTTT.

The chain combines TRBV7-3 with TRBJ2-1; D may be TRBD2 (6 bases). The CDR3 is 12 amino acids. V lost 8 bases and J lost 6, with 11 bases in between. Per the germline V gene, CDR1 is SGHTA and CDR2 is FQGTGA. CDR3 region: CASSGLTNEQFF. CDR3 in DNA: TGTGCCAGCTCGGGACTGACCAATGAGCAGTTCTTC.

The rearrangement uses TRBV30 and TRBJ1-2; D remains unclear. Germline V gene lookup returns CDR1 GTSNPN and CDR2 SVGIG (reference sequence). The ends were cut back, 0 bases at V and 7 bases at J, with 9 bases in the middle. The CDR3 extends over 12 amino acids. Here the CDR3 reads CAWSVGNRGYTF. The CDR3 nucleotides are TGTGCCTGGAGTGTGGGCAACCGTGGCTACACCTTC.

This chain links TRBV18 with TRBJ2-7; 8 bases agree with TRBD1. The CDR3 contains 14 residues. Germline values: CDR1 KGHSH, CDR2 LQKENI. The ends lost 2 bases at V and 4 bases at J; junction bases unmatched: 4. For the CDR3, the DNA is TGTGCCAGCTCACCAGGACAGGGTTGGTACGAGCAGTACTTC. This translates into CASSPGQGWYEQYF. The whole variable domain, filled in from reference TRBV18 and TRBJ2-7, reads NAGVMQNPRHLVRRRGQEARLRCSPMKGHSHVYWYRQLPEEGLKFMVYLQKENIIDESGMPKERFSAEFPKEGPSILRIQQVVRGDSAAYFCASSPGQGWYEQYFGPGTRLTVT.

The chain recombines TRBV20-1 with TRBJ1-4, with TRBD1 identical over 7 bases. This CDR3 is 14 amino acids long. The junction had 5 bases not matched to a gene; V was cut back by 7 bases and J by 0 bases. Germline values: CDR1 DFQATT, CDR2 SNEGSKA (reference sequence). The CDR3 DNA is TGCAGTGTCACACAGGGGTCAACTAATGAAAAACTGTTTTTT. Translated, it gives CSVTQGSTNEKLFF.

The gene calls are TRBV5-1 and TRBJ2-7, with D maybe TRBD2 (6 bases). V lost 0 bases and J 1 base, leaving 14 bases between the germline ends. This CDR3 has 16 residues. Germline V gene data show CDR1 as SGHRS and CDR2 as YFSETQ. CDR3 DNA: TGCGCCAGCAGCTTGGGGGCCAGCGGAGGGTCCTACGAGCAGTACGTC. This translates into CASSLGASGGSYEQYV.

This clonotype was picked up one time. The rearrangement links TRBV9 to TRBJ2-3, with 7 bases identical to TRBD1. The V segment lost 0 bases and the J segment 6 bases; nucleotides outside the gene matches: 10. From germline, CDR1 is SGDLS and CDR2 YYNGEE. The CDR3 sequence is 16 residues long. CDR3 DNA sequence: TGTGCCAGCAGCGTAGGAGAGGGGGCTTACGTCGATACGCAGTATTTT. Amino acid sequence: CASSVGEGAYVDTQYF.

The CDR3 here is CSAGDGGGVGDEQFF. The CDR3, as DNA: TGCAGTGCTGGGGACGGAGGCGGGGTTGGGGATGAGCAGTTCTTC. The V and J genes are TRBV20-1 and TRBJ2-1, with a possible D match to TRBD2 (6 bases). The CDR3 extends over 15 amino acids. Germline lookup yields CDR1 DFQATT and CDR2 SNEGSKA (reference sequence). V gave up 5 bases and J gave up 8 bases, with 22 bases separating them.

Turning to this clonotype: An end of the junction differs from the germline gene, which may be a read error. The chain uses TRBV19 and TRBJ2-1; no clear D gene. Germline-derived CDR1 and CDR2 are LNHDA and SQIVND (reference sequence). The CDR3 has 11 amino acids. The CDR3 is CASSLHNEQFF. CDR3 nucleotide sequence: TGTGCCAGTTCGCTGCACAATGAGCAATTCTTC.

The chain couples TRBV7-9 to TRBJ2-1; D is tentatively TRBD1 or TRBD2 (6 bases each). The CDR3 is 16 residues long. V lost 8 bases, J lost 0 bases, and 17 bases lay in between. The germline gives CDR1 SEHNR, CDR2 FQNEAQ (reference sequence). CDR3 DNA: TGTGCCAGCGGCAATACCAGGGGAGGCTCCTACAATGAGCAGTTCTTC. This gives the protein CASGNTRGGSYNEQFF.

This clonotype appeared a single time. The V call is TRBV2, the J call TRBJ2-7, with D unclear. The CDR3 runs to 11 residues. Germline V gene data show CDR1 as SNHLY and CDR2 as FYNNEI. Trimming cost V 4 bases and J 3 bases, with 4 bases left between them. CDR3 sequence (DNA): TGTGCCAGCAGTGGGGGCTACGAGCAGTACGTC. Translated, it gives CASSGGYEQYV.

This sequence joins TRBV3-1 and TRBJ2-2; D remains ambiguous. V was clipped by 4 bases and J by 2 bases, with 11 bases between them. Per the germline V gene, CDR1 is LGHDT and CDR2 is YNNKEL (reference sequence). The CDR3 has 15 residues. CDR3 in DNA: TGTGCCAGCAGCCCTCGTTGGACCAACACCGGGGAGCTGTTTTTT. It is translated as CASSPRWTNTGELFF.